Sequencing of this T cell receptor beta chain was carried out in a study of blood T cells in healthy people across ages. Each donor gave roughly 9.1 milliliters of peripheral blood. Study outcomes and limitations: Donors of long life had a larger count of naive CD4+ cells and greater diversity than aged donors.

From germline, CDR1 is SNHLY and CDR2 FYNNEI. Trimming left V 5 bases short and J 4 bases short, with 9 bases between. The CDR3 runs to 12 residues. This clonotype was recorded a few times. As yet, its antigen is unknown. Sample-barcoded 5' priming and a J-beta primer mix drove a second PCR of roughly 6 to 12 cycles. A 12-random-nucleotide template-switch adaptor tagged each cDNA molecule. A single record per CDR3 protein comes from TCRdb applying MiXCR to the 5' RACE reads. The data contain 700,000 or so distinct CDR3 sequences, around 38% of them singletons. Sequenced sample: blood. This sequence was found in an older man in good health. The chain employs TRBV2 and TRBJ2-7; D not resolved. CDR3 region: CASSPSLYEQYF. Written as DNA, the CDR3 is TGTGCCAGCAGTCCTTCTTTGTACGAGCAGTACTTC.